The entry that follows covers one T cell receptor beta chain sequence. What antigen it recognizes has not been identified. Base qualities are missing; no much larger clone stands one base away. Libraries came from the immunoSEQ multiplex PCR assay. For the multiplex PCR, a mixture combining 60 forward primers for TCR Vbeta segments and 13 reverse primers for TCR Jbeta segments was used. Amplification of the CDR3 region of rearranged TCR beta genes was performed with a multiplex PCR assay on genomic DNA. The amplified TCR beta libraries were sequenced on the Illumina HiSeq System as 87-base-pair reads. The published analysis was carried out like this. A later analysis tallied around 82 million unique TCR beta chains across the 666 repertoires, and some 12 million of those chains were shared by two or more donors. Raw reads were error-corrected and collapsed into unique sequences with a nearest-neighbor algorithm that merged closely related sequences to remove PCR and sequencing errors. Alignment of CDR3 sequences to IMGT reference sequences was used to assign V, D and J gene segments. For a sequence to be retained, at least a six-nucleotide match to both a V gene segment and a J gene segment was required. A rearrangement counted as productive if the CDR3 had no stop codons and remained in frame with V and J, and every other rearrangement counted as non-productive. Following IMGT convention, CDR3 was defined as the stretch from the second conserved V-encoded cysteine up to the conserved J-encoded phenylalanine. Sequences without an unambiguous match to a single V gene segment were excluded from the earlier analysis of almost 600 of the donors. In an earlier analysis of 450 to 750 of the donors, a V segment was called functional when productive rearrangements were above 56.7%, and segregating when the standard deviation between donors exceeded 5%. A statistical classification framework was developed to diagnose cytomegalovirus status using the catalog of TCR beta chain sequences. V and J gene assignment, in a later analysis, came from comparing TCR nucleotide sequences with IMGT/GENE-DB human TR gene sequences. The TCRdist pipeline was used in a later analysis to assign CDR3 sequences and most-parsimonious VDJ recombination scenarios. In a later analysis, each TCR beta chain was defined by its CDR3 amino acid sequence together with its V-gene family, and reads lacking a unique V-gene family were excluded. In a later analysis, around 650 highly shared, low-generation-probability nucleotide sequences were removed to address suspected cross-contamination and a sequencing artifact. For each public chain, a later analysis derived a clonal expansion index from normalized ranks of inferred template counts within each repertoire. In a later analysis, generation probabilities were computed using a VDJ recombination model fitted to out-of-frame rearrangements, and the results were checked against IGoR. A later analysis scored TCR-TCR, TCR-HLA and TCR-CMV co-occurrence with hypergeometric tests, applying a repertoire-size bias correction to TCR pairs. A later analysis estimated false discovery rates by permuting HLA or CMV assignments 20 times. In a later analysis, co-occurring TCRs were grouped using DBSCAN, and TCRdist sequence similarity was added for clustering within HLA-allele-positive subsets. Repertoires with fewer than 30,000 or more than 120,000 public chains were left out of co-occurrence clustering, as were five repertoires with anomalous nucleotide sharing. TCRdb's version of the immuneACCESS table is confined to in-frame rearrangements and falls short of the full clone set. An unresolved V gene accounts for under half of the shortfall where checked; the remainder is of unknown origin. The V and J calls and the clone size are those of that table, but D and trimming were determined from the DNA. This sample lists 220,000 or so clones; more than 65% were detected once. Clones ranked in the top ten supply about 1.9% of the sample.

The data stem from a study of cytomegalovirus exposure and HLA in healthy donors (TCRdb year 2017). Regarding the research as a whole: An earlier analysis of some 550 of the donors reported approximately 270 Gb of sequence data and approximately 110 million unique TCR beta sequences from 150 million to 200 million T cells. An early release covering 550 to 650 HLA-typed donors comprised 300 to 350 gigabases of sequencing data and around 86 million unique TCR sequences. Of the roughly 430 genotyped donors, 65% to 90% fell in the genetic ancestry cluster associated with self-reported Caucasian donors. The study aimed to test whether signatures of past pathogen exposure could be identified by cataloging public T cell receptors. The study used immunosequencing to profile the T cell repertoires of 670 or so subjects and linked those repertoires to cytomegalovirus serostatus. In addition to the first cohort of approximately 650 subjects, a separate validation cohort of some 120 different subjects was used. To predict cytomegalovirus infection status, the study brought together high-throughput TCR immunosequencing, statistical association of individual TCRs with disease status, and machine learning. A later analysis re-analyzed previously published TCR beta repertoires from about 730 donors and added high-resolution HLA genotyping to study TCR occurrence patterns. Rather than drawing on any new phenotypic data, the later analysis identified candidate immune exposures from TCR beta sequences and the way those sequences occurred across donors. To decide whether each TCR beta V gene segment behaved as functional or pseudogenic, an earlier analysis of some 600 of the donors relied on high-throughput TCR beta sequencing. Alongside the repertoire data, information on donor age, sex, ethnicity and CMV serostatus was compiled. Genome-wide SNP genotypes for about 60% of the roughly 670 donors were used in a later genetic analysis, which treated that subset as a discovery cohort. All discovery cohort repertoires had been generated on a single sequencing platform. HLA typing included class I and class II loci at four-digit resolution. The number of donors typed differed by locus, with roughly 620-630 for A, B, C, DRB1 and DQB1, around 520 for DQA1, over 600 for DPA1, and approximately 470 for DPB1. Roughly 5 DR-DQ haplotypes were handled as single units for association and clustering, since linkage in the cohort was strong. Across some 400 genotyped donors of the cohort, an average of 235,054 unique TCR beta nucleotide sequences per donor were sequenced, and around 20% of those sequences were non-productive.

The cohort was made up of hundreds of healthy bone marrow donors. Cohort members were all nominally healthy when sampled, although unrecorded immune exposures were likely present. The donor tested CMV seronegative and was one of the 352 seronegative cohort members. A peripheral blood sample was provided by each donor, and peripheral blood mononuclear cells were used for TCR beta sequencing. The Qiagen DNeasy Blood Extraction Kit was used to extract genomic DNA from the blood cell samples. Broad study findings and their caveats: In a later analysis, several top co-occurrence clusters were reported to appear linked to parvovirus B19, influenza, CMV and Epstein-Barr virus. Because HLA typing was unavailable for some donors at each locus, only the typed subset was used in association tests. Immune exposure information for the cohort was limited to CMV serostatus. It was suggested by the authors that the approach could potentially be generalized to other disease states and immunological phenotypes. About 17 rarely observed V segments, including chromosome 9 orphons, were excluded from the earlier analysis of a few hundred of the donors because counts were too low. Correlated functional status among segregating V segments might be attributable to linkage disequilibrium, but an unknown experimental factor could not be ruled out. A further reported finding was that TCR beta sequences accurately predicted the HLA-A and HLA-B alleles for most subjects in the first cohort. Most TCR sequences were seen in very few donors, while some public TCRs were found in many individuals. In both the original and validation cohorts, the classifier was reported to diagnose cytomegalovirus status with high specificity and sensitivity. A cluster of highly shared sequence variants was judged likely to represent a technical artifact of the sequencing pipeline. In a later analysis, 15,000 to 20,000 TCR beta sequences were associated with specific HLA alleles at a false discovery rate of 0.05. An earlier analysis of some 590 of the donors showed that most TCR beta V segments appeared in productive rearrangements either about 87% or about 30% of the time, which broadly matched IMGT annotations. Only TCR beta chains were sequenced in this cohort, and the absence of alpha or paired-chain data limited detectable features. Roughly uniform sequencing depth across donors was assumed in presence/absence analyses, although this assumption may not hold. Compared with the approximately 670-donor mean, donors in an Asian-associated ancestry cluster had fewer N-insertions in productive TCRs, according to a later genetic analysis. When HLA alleles, especially DR and DQ, strongly co-occurred, TCR associations were difficult to assign to individual alleles. According to a later analysis, most CMV-associated TCR beta chains appeared to be HLA-restricted, and the HLA associations seemed to be driven largely by CMV exposure. The study gave a list of 150 to 200 TCR beta chains associated with cytomegalovirus. A later genetic analysis associated a missense DCLRE1C variant with V-gene and J-gene trimming of TCR beta chains, and an independent cohort replicated the association. In a later analysis, HLA-associated TCR beta chains showed more clonal expansion and lower generation probabilities than non-associated chains that were equally common. A few of the identified cytomegalovirus-associated TCR beta chains were confirmed in vitro to be specific for cytomegalovirus antigens. In a later analysis, TCR association rates were found to vary across HLA loci, with the most associated TCRs seen for DRB1 alleles and the fewest for HLA-C alleles. Because the 87-base-pair reads could not distinguish some IMGT-functional V segments, including TRBV6-2 and TRBV6-3, those segments were excluded.

V is pruned by 1 base and J by 4 bases, leaving 4 bases of the junction without a gene match. CDR1 and CDR2 are read off the germline V gene as SGHVS and FQNEAQ. The CDR3 contains 15 residues, cysteine and phenylalanine counted. The sequence is cut down to CDR3 DNA, 45 bases in frame from base 1. Recombination connected TRBV7-8 to TRBJ2-3, with TRBD2 matching 8 junction bases. This TCR was sampled from a woman under 40 in good health and CMV-seronegative. Sequenced sample: PBMCs. This receptor carries the CDR3 CASSLGAGASDTQYF. At the DNA level, the sequence is TGTGCCAGCAGCTTAGGAGCGGGGGCGTCAGATACGCAGTATTTT.